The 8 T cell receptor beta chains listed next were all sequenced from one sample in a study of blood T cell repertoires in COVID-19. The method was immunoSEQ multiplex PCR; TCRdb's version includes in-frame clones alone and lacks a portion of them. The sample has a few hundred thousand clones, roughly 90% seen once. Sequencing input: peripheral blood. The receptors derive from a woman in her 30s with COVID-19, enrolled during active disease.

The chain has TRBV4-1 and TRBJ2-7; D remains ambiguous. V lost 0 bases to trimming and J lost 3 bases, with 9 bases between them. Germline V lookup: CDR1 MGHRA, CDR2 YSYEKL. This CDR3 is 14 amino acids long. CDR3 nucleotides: TGCGCCAGCAGCCAAGAAGGCAGACTCTACGAGCAGTACTTC. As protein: CASSQEGRLYEQYF.

The CDR3 DNA reads TGTGCCAGTAGTATAGGAGGAGGGGGCGCGGCCTACGAGCAGTACTTC. Translation gives CASSIGGGGAAYEQYF. The chain recombines TRBV19 with TRBJ2-7; possibly TRBD1 for D (7 bases). There are 16 residues in the CDR3. The V gene's germline CDR1 is LNHDA and CDR2 SQIVND (reference sequence). Between the trimmed V and J ends, which lost 1 base and 2 bases, there was a span of 15 bases. Looking up the rest from reference TRBV19 and TRBJ2-7 gives the full variable domain: DGGITQSPKYLFRKEGQNVTLSCEQNLNHDAMYWYRQDPGQGLRLIYYSQIVNDFQKGDIAEGYSVSREKKESFPLTVTSAQKNPTAFYLCASSIGGGGAAYEQYFGPGTRLTVT.

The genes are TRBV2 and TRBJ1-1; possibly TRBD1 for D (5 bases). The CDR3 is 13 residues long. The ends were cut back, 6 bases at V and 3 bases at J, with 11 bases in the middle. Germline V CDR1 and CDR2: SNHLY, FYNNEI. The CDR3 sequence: CASRVRVDTEAFF. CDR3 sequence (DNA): TGTGCCAGCAGGGTCAGGGTGGACACTGAAGCTTTCTTT.

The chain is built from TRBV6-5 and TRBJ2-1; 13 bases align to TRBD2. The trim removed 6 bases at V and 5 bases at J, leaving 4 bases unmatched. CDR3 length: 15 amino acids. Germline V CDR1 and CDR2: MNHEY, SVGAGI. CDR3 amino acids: CASRLAGGANNEQFF. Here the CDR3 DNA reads TGTGCCAGCAGACTAGCGGGGGGGGCCAACAATGAGCAGTTCTTC.

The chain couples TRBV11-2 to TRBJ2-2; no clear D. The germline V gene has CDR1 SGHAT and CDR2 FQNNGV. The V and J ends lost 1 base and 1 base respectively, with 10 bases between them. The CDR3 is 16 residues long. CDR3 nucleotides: TGTGCCAGCAGCTTAGGAGTGCCCTTGAACACCGGGGAGCTGTTTTTT. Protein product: CASSLGVPLNTGELFF.

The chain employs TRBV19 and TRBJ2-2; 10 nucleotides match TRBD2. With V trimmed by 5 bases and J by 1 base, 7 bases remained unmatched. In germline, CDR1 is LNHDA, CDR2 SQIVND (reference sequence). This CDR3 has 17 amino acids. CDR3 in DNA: TGTGCCAGTAGTTCCCACCGACTAGCGGGGAACACCGGGGAGCTGTTTTTT. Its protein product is CASSSHRLAGNTGELFF.

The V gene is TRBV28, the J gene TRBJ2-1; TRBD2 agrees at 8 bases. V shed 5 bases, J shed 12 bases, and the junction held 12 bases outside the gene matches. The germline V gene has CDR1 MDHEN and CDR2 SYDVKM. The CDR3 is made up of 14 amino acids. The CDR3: CASSPLAGRGGQFF. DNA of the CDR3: TGTGCCAGCAGTCCCCTAGCGGGCCGAGGAGGGCAGTTCTTC.

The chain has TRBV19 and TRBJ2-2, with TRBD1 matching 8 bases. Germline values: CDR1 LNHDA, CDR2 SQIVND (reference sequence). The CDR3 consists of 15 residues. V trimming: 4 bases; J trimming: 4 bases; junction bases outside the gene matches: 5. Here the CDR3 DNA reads TGTGCCAGTAGTACAACTACAGGGGGCACCGGGGAGCTGTTTTTT. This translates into CASSTTTGGTGELFF.